Many counts were recorded for the clone carrying this T cell receptor (beta chain). Its antigen is currently unknown. Template material for amplifying TCR beta CDR3 regions consisted of RNA transcripts. RT-PCR in the first round (using the HTBI primer set) targeted the TCR CDR3. MiXCR was run by TCRdb on the multiplex PCR reads, yielding one entry per CDR3 protein. The sample lists some 490,000 distinct CDR3 sequences; 15% to 20% were seen once. This sample stems from a study of T cells in Graves' hyperthyroidism and ophthalmopathy. About the study: Peripheral blood was taken when the disease was first diagnosed, before any treatment began. The study, taken as a whole, reports: In the blood, most expanded thyroid clonotypes above 0.001 appeared as well.

Trimming cost V 6 bases and J 2 bases; bases outside gene matches: 11. This CDR3 spans 16 amino acids. CDR1 is MDHEN, CDR2 SYDVKM, per germline. This receptor was obtained from a woman in her twenties or thirties with Graves' ophthalmopathy. The genes are TRBV28 and TRBJ2-7, with TRBD2 identical over 9 bases. The source material was blood. In DNA form, the CDR3 reads TGTGCCAGCAGCGATATTAGCGGGAGCAATCCCTACGAGCAGTACTTC. Protein sequence: CASSDISGSNPYEQYF.